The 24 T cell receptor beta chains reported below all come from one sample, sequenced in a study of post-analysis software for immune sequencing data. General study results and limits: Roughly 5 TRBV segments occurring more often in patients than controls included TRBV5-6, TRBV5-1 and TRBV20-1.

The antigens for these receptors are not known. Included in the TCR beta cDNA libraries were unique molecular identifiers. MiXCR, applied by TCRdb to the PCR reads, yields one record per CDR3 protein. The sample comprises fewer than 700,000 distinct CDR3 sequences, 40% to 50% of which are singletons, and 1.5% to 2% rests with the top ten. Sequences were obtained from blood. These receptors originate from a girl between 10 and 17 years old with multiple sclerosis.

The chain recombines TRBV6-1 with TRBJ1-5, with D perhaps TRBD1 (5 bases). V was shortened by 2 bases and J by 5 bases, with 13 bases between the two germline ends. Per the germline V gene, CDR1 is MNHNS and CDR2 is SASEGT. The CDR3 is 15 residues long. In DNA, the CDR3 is TGTGCCAGCAGTGAACGGGACGGTTCCCATCAGCCCCAGCATTTT. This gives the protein CASSERDGSHQPQHF.

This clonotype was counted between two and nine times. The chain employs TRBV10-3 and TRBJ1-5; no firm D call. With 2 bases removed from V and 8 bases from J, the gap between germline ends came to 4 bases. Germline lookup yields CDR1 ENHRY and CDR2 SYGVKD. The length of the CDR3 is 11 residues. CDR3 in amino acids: CAISENKPQHF. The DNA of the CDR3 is TGTGCCATCAGTGAGAATAAGCCCCAGCATTTT.

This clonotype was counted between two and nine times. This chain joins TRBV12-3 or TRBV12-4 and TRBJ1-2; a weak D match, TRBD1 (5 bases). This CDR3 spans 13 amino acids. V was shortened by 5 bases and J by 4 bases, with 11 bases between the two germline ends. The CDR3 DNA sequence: TGTGCCAGCAGTGTCAGGGTCGGCTATGGCTACACCTTC. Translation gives CASSVRVGYGYTF.

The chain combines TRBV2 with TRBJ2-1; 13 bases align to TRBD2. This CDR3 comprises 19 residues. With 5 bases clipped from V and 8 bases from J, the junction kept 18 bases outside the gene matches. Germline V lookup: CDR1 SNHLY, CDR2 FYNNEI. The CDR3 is CASSSGRVPTSGRFDEQFF. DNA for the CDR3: TGTGCCAGCAGTTCCGGGAGGGTCCCGACTAGCGGGAGGTTCGATGAGCAGTTCTTC.

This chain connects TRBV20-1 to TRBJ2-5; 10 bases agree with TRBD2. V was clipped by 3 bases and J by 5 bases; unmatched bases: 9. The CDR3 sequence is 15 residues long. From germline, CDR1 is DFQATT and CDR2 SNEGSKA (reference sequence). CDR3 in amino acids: CSASGLAVKGETQYF. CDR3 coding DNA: TGCAGTGCTAGCGGACTAGCGGTTAAAGGGGAGACCCAGTACTTC.

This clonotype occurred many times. The CDR3: CASSYAGGSSYEQYF. CDR3 DNA sequence: TGTGCCAGCAGTTACGCAGGGGGGAGCTCCTACGAGCAGTACTTC. This chain links TRBV6-5 with TRBJ2-7; possibly TRBD1 for D (7 bases). CDR3 length equals 15 residues. The germline CDR1 and CDR2 sequences are MNHEY and SVGAGI. V lost 2 bases to trimming and J lost 0 bases, with 11 bases between them.

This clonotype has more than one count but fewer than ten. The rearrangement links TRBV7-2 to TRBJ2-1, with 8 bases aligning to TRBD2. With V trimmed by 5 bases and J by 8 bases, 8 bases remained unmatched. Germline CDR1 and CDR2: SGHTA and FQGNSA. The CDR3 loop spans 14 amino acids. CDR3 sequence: CASSISGTRDEQFF. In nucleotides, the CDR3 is TGTGCCAGCAGCATATCCGGGACTAGGGATGAGCAGTTCTTC.

The CDR3 loop is CASSEGRRFYGYTF. As DNA, the CDR3 is TGTGCCAGCAGTGAGGGCAGGCGCTTCTATGGCTACACCTTC. This rearrangement joins TRBV2 to TRBJ1-2; D unresolved. The V end lost 3 bases, the J end lost 4 bases, and 12 bases lay between the germline ends. The CDR3 is 14 amino acids. Germline CDR1 and CDR2: SNHLY and FYNNEI.

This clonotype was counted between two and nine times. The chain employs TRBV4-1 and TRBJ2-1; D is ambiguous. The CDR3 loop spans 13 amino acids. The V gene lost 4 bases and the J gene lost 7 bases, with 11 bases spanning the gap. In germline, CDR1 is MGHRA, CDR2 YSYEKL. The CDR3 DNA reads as TGCGCCAGCAGCCCGACCCCTGGGAATGAGCAGTTCTTC. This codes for CASSPTPGNEQFF.

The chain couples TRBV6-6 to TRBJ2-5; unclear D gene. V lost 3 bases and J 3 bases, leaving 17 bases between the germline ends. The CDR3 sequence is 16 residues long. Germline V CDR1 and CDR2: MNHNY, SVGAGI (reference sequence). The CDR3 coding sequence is TGTGCCAGCAGTTATACCCCCTACAACCAGGAAGAGACCCAGTACTTC. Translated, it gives CASSYTPYNQEETQYF.

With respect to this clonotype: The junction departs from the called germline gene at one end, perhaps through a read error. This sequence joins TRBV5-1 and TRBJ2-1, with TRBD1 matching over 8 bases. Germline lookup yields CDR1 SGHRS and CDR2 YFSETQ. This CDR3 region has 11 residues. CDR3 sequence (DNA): TGCGCCGGCAGCTTGGACAGGGCGAAGTTCTTC. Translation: CAGSLDRAKFF.

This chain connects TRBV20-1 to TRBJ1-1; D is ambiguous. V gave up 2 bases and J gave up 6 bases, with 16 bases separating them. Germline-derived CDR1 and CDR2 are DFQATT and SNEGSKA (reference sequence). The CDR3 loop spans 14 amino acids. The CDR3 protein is CSARKTPGVPEAFF. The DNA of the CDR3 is TGCAGTGCTAGAAAGACTCCCGGGGTCCCTGAAGCTTTCTTT.

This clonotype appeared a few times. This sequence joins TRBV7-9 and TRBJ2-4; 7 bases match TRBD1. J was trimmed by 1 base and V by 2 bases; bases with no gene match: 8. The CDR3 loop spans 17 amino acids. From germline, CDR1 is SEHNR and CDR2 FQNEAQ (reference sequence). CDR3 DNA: TGTGCCAGCAGCTTATTACAGGGGACCTTCGCCAAAAACATTCAGTACTTC. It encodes CASSLLQGTFAKNIQYF.

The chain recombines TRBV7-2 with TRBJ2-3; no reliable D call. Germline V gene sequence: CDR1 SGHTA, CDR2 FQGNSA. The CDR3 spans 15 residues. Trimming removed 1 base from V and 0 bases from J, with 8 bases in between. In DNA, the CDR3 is TGTGCCAGCAGCTTAGACAGACCTAGCACAGATACGCAGTATTTT. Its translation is CASSLDRPSTDTQYF.

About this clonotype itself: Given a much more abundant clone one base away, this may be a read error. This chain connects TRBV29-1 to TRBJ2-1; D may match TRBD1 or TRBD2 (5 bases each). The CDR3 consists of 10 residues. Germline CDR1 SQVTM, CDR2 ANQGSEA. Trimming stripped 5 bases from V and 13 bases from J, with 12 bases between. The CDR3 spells CSVLGETQFF. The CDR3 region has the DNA TGCAGCGTTCTAGGGGAGACCCAGTTCTTC.

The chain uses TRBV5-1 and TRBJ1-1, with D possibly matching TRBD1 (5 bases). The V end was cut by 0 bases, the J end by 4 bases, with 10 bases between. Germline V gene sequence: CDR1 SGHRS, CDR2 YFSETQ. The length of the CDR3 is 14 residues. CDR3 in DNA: TGCGCCAGCAGCTTGGCGGGGCAGCGCACTGAAGCTTTCTTT. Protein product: CASSLAGQRTEAFF.

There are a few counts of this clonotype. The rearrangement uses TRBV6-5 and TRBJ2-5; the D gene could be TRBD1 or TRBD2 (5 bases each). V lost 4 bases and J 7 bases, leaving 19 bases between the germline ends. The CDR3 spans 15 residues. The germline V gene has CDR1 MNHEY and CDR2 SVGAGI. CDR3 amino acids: CASSSPGTYKGTQYF. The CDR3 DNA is TGTGCCAGCAGTTCCCCCGGGACCTATAAGGGGACCCAGTACTTC.

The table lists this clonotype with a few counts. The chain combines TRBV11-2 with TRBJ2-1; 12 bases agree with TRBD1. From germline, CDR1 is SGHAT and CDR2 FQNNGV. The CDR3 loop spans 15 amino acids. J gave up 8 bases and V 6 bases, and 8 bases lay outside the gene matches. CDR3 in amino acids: CASSIGTGGRDEQFF. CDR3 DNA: TGTGCCAGCAGTATAGGGACAGGGGGCAGGGATGAGCAGTTCTTC.

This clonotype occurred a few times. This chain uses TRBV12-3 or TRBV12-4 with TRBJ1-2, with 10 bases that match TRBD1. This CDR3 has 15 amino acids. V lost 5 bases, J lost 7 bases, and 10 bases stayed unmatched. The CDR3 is CASSERDRGGSGYTF. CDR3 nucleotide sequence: TGTGCCAGCAGTGAACGGGACAGGGGAGGGAGTGGCTACACCTTC.

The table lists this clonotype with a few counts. The CDR3 DNA reads TGTGCCAGCAGCTTAGACGGACCCGTCTACGAGCAGTACTTC. It is translated as CASSLDGPVYEQYF. This chain links TRBV11-2 with TRBJ2-7; D unresolved. Per the germline V gene, CDR1 is SGHAT and CDR2 is FQNNGV. CDR3 length equals 14 residues. V lost 0 bases and J 3 bases, leaving 9 bases between the germline ends.

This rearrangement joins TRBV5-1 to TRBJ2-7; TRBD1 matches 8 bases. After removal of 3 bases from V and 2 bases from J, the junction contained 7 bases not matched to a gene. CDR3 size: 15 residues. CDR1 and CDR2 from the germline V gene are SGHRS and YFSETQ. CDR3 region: CASSSPGQGTYEQYF. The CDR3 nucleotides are TGCGCCAGCAGCTCGCCAGGACAGGGAACCTACGAGCAGTACTTC.

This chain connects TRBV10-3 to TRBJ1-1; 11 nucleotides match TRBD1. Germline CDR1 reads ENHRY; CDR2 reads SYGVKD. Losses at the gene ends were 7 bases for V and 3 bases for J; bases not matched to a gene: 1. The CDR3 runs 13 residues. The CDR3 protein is CAITGQGDTEAFF. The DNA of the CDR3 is TGTGCCATCACGGGACAGGGGGACACTGAAGCTTTCTTT.

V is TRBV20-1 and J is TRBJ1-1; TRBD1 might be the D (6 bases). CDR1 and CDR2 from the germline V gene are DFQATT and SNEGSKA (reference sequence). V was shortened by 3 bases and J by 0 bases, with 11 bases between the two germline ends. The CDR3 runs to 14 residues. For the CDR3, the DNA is TGCAGTGCTAGGTCGGGACACTTGAACACTGAAGCTTTCTTT. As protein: CSARSGHLNTEAFF.

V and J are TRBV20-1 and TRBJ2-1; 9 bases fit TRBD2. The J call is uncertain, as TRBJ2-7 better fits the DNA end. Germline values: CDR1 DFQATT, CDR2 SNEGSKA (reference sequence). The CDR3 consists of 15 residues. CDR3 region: CSAREGGRAYNEQYF. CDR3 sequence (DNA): TGCAGTGCTAGAGAGGGCGGGAGGGCCTACAATGAGCAGTACTTC.